Each of the 30 T cell receptor beta chains below was sequenced from the same sample in a study of shared clonotypes between healthy human individuals. TCRdb keeps only in-frame clones here, not all; method: immunoSEQ multiplex PCR. The sample yields millions of clones, 85% to 95% seen once. The specimen was naive CD4+ T cells from PBMCs. Documented subset: CD45RA+ positively selected. The origin of the receptors is a young man in good health. Some clones in this sample may be carry-over from other donors' samples.

The chain carries TRBV10-3 and TRBJ1-2, with D hard to call. Germline V CDR1 and CDR2: ENHRY, SYGVKD. V lost 0 bases and J lost 7, with 6 bases in between. The CDR3 extends over 12 amino acids. CDR3 nucleotide sequence: TGTGCCATCAGTGAGTCGAATGTTGGCTACACCTTC. This encodes CAISESNVGYTF.

Comments on this clone: The same CDR3 arises from other DNA sequences in this sample as well. The chain links TRBV6-6 to TRBJ1-5, with D possibly being TRBD1 (5 bases). Trimming removed 5 bases from V and 4 bases from J, with 12 bases in between. The CDR3 is 14 residues long. The germline V gene encodes CDR1 MNHNY and CDR2 SVGAGI (reference sequence). The CDR3 DNA reads TGTGCCAGCAGTCCCGGGACGGGTAATCAGCCCCAGCATTTT. This encodes CASSPGTGNQPQHF.

The V gene is TRBV4-1, the J gene TRBJ2-1, with D perhaps matching TRBD1 (5 bases). The CDR3 spans 15 residues. Germline CDR1 MGHRA, CDR2 YSYEKL. The V end lost 1 base, the J end lost 5 bases, and 12 bases lay between the germline ends. The CDR3 loop is CASSQGDRNNNEQFF. The DNA for the CDR3 is TGCGCCAGCAGCCAAGGAGACAGAAACAACAATGAGCAGTTCTTC.

The rearrangement links TRBV5-1 to TRBJ1-4; 7 positions agree with TRBD1. Germline V gives CDR1 SGHRS, CDR2 YFSETQ. The CDR3 totals 16 residues. The ends lost 8 bases at V and 2 bases at J; junction bases unmatched: 12. This CDR3 reads CASTTGVGLTNEKLFF. CDR3 bases: TGCGCCAGTACAACAGGGGTCGGGTTGACTAATGAAAAACTGTTTTTT.

This sequence joins TRBV5-5 and TRBJ1-1; D is perhaps TRBD1 (5 bases). Germline V gives CDR1 SGHKS, CDR2 YYEKEE (reference sequence). CDR3 length: 15 amino acids. Trimming removed 2 bases at V and 5 bases at J, with 16 bases between. For the CDR3, the DNA is TGTGCCAGCAGCTTTATAATTTCAGGGATGACTGAAGCTTTCTTT. It encodes CASSFIISGMTEAFF.

This clone was recorded a few times. The chain recombines TRBV7-3 with TRBJ2-1, with D hard to call. The CDR3 consists of 13 residues. The V end lost 5 bases, the J end lost 7 bases, and 12 bases lay between the germline ends. Germline V gene sequence: CDR1 SGHTA, CDR2 FQGTGA. The DNA of the CDR3 is TGTGCCAGCAGCGGTCGAACTGGGAATGAGCAGTTCTTC. It yields the protein CASSGRTGNEQFF.

This sequence joins TRBV19 and TRBJ2-2, with 7 nucleotides matching TRBD2. CDR3 length: 14 residues. V lost 5 bases to trimming and J lost 6 bases; unmatched junction nucleotides: 6. Per the germline V gene, CDR1 is LNHDA and CDR2 is SQIVND (reference sequence). In nucleotides, the CDR3 is TGTGCCAGTAGTTCACTAGCGCCCGCCGGGGAGCTGTTTTTT. Its translation: CASSSLAPAGELFF. Filled out from reference TRBV19 and TRBJ2-2, the complete variable domain reads DGGITQSPKYLFRKEGQNVTLSCEQNLNHDAMYWYRQDPGQGLRLIYYSQIVNDFQKGDIAEGYSVSREKKESFPLTVTSAQKNPTAFYLCASSSLAPAGELFFGEGSRLTVL.

Remarks on this clone: Different DNA sequences within this sample yield the same CDR3. The chain has TRBV29-1 and TRBJ2-7; D gene ambiguous. Deletions cut 6 bases from V and 0 bases from J, with 15 bases between. The CDR3 has 14 amino acids. Looked up from germline, CDR1 is SQVTM and CDR2 is ANQGSEA. DNA for the CDR3: TGCAGCGTCGGACCCCGGGCTAGCTCCTACGAGCAGTACTTC. It specifies CSVGPRASSYEQYF.

This clone was seen more than once but under ten times. The chain carries TRBV28 and TRBJ2-1; D not certain. Between the trimmed V and J ends, which lost 5 bases and 5 bases, there was a span of 19 bases. Germline values: CDR1 MDHEN, CDR2 SYDVKM. The CDR3 totals 16 residues. CDR3 sequence reads: CASSRPLRNDNNEQFF. CDR3 bases: TGTGCCAGCAGTCGCCCTTTGCGGAACGACAACAATGAGCAGTTCTTC.

V and J are TRBV5-1 and TRBJ2-1; 10 bases match TRBD1. The V segment lost 4 bases and the J segment 6 bases; nucleotides outside the gene matches: 7. CDR3 length equals 15 residues. The V gene's germline CDR1 is SGHRS and CDR2 YFSETQ. CDR3 DNA: TGCGCCAGCAGCCTCGGGACAGGGGATCTCAATGAGCAGTTCTTC. Its protein product is CASSLGTGDLNEQFF.

With respect to this clone: This same CDR3 is encoded by further DNA sequences in the sample. The chain joins TRBV5-1 to TRBJ2-3; D is undetermined. CDR3 size: 12 residues. The V and J ends lost 1 base and 3 bases respectively, with 3 bases between them. CDR1 is SGHRS, CDR2 YFSETQ, per germline. The CDR3 spells CASSLITDTQYF. CDR3 in DNA: TGCGCCAGCAGCTTGATAACAGATACGCAGTATTTT.

About this clone: One end of the junction fails to match germline, which may point to a read error. In DNA form, the CDR3 reads TGTGCCAGCAGCTTGGCCGGAGGGCCTCTCTACGGAAACTTC. It specifies CASSLAGGPLYGNF. The J gene is TRBJ2-7, the V gene TRBV5-8; possible D gene TRBD2, 6 bases. The germline V gene has CDR1 SGHTS and CDR2 YDEGEE. This CDR3 contains 14 residues.

V gene TRBV2 combines with J gene TRBJ2-7, with TRBD2 matching 8 bases. V shed 0 bases and J 5 bases; nucleotides not matched to a gene: 12. In germline, CDR1 is SNHLY, CDR2 FYNNEI. The CDR3 has 17 residues. The CDR3 loop reads CASSEAGTSKVVHEQYF. The CDR3 DNA follows: TGTGCCAGCAGTGAAGCCGGGACTAGTAAGGTCGTGCACGAGCAGTACTTC.

This clone was recorded a few times. This same CDR3 is encoded by further DNA sequences in the sample. The CDR3 sequence is CASSEQGAGETQYF. Here the CDR3 DNA reads TGTGCCAGCAGTGAACAGGGGGCCGGGGAGACCCAGTACTTC. This rearrangement joins TRBV2 to TRBJ2-5, with TRBD1 identical over 8 bases. J gave up 5 bases and V 2 bases, and 4 bases lay outside the gene matches. The V gene's germline CDR1 is SNHLY and CDR2 FYNNEI. The CDR3 consists of 14 residues. The complete variable domain, with remaining parts taken from reference TRBV2 and TRBJ2-5, reads EPEVTQTPSHQVTQMGQEVILRCVPISNHLYFYWYRQILGQKVEFLVSFYNNEISEKSEIFDDQFSVERPDGSNFTLKIRSTKLEDSAMYFCASSEQGAGETQYFGPGTRLLVL.

A single count supports this clone. This chain uses TRBV19 with TRBJ2-1; D gene ambiguous. The CDR3 covers 14 residues. V lost 7 bases and J 0 bases, leaving 10 bases between the germline ends. Germline CDR1 and CDR2: LNHDA and SQIVND (reference sequence). CDR3 loop: CASKSVTSYNEQFF. The CDR3 DNA sequence: TGTGCCAGTAAATCTGTAACCTCCTACAATGAGCAGTTCTTC. The whole variable domain, remainder taken from reference TRBV19 and TRBJ2-1, is DGGITQSPKYLFRKEGQNVTLSCEQNLNHDAMYWYRQDPGQGLRLIYYSQIVNDFQKGDIAEGYSVSREKKESFPLTVTSAQKNPTAFYLCASKSVTSYNEQFFGPGTRLTVL.

The chain couples TRBV20-1 to TRBJ2-1; D is ambiguous. Trimming removed 5 bases at V and 5 bases at J, with 7 bases between. CDR3 size: 11 residues. The germline CDR1 and CDR2 sequences are DFQATT and SNEGSKA (reference sequence). In DNA, the CDR3 is TGCAGTGCTGAGGACGACAATGAGCAGTTCTTC. Encoded protein: CSAEDDNEQFF.

This clone was observed a few times. J is TRBJ1-1 and V is TRBV7-3, with a tentative D call TRBD1 (6 bases). The germline V and J ends were trimmed by 4 bases and 3 bases, with 9 bases remaining between them. The CDR3 consists of 13 residues. CDR1 is SGHTA, CDR2 FQGTGA, per germline. The CDR3 coding sequence is TGTGCCAGCAGCTCCTACAGGGACACTGAAGCTTTCTTT. This encodes CASSSYRDTEAFF.

The CDR3, as DNA: TGTGCCAGCTCACCACCGTATAATGGGGGGAACGAGCAGTTCTTC. This translates into CASSPPYNGGNEQFF. This chain uses TRBV18 with TRBJ2-1; D is possibly TRBD2 (6 bases). The length of the CDR3 is 15 residues. Germline-derived CDR1 and CDR2 are KGHSH and LQKENI. V gave up 0 bases and J gave up 10 bases, with 16 bases separating them. The whole variable domain, remainder taken from reference TRBV18 and TRBJ2-1, is NAGVMQNPRHLVRRRGQEARLRCSPMKGHSHVYWYRQLPEEGLKFMVYLQKENIIDESGMPKERFSAEFPKEGPSILRIQQVVRGDSAAYFCASSPPYNGGNEQFFGPGTRLTVL.

The chain combines TRBV5-4 with TRBJ2-7; D is perhaps TRBD2 (6 bases). V lost 5 bases, J lost 3 bases, and 12 bases lay in between. Germline V CDR1 and CDR2: SGHNT, YYREEE (reference sequence). The CDR3 length is 13 residues. CDR3 protein: CASRPDGSYEQYF. The CDR3 DNA sequence: TGTGCCAGCAGGCCCGACGGGAGCTACGAGCAGTACTTC.

The V and J genes are TRBV29-1 and TRBJ1-1; D is unclear. Germline loops: CDR1 SQVTM, CDR2 ANQGSEA. V shed 2 bases and J shed 5 bases, with 12 bases lying between them. CDR3 length equals 13 residues. This CDR3 reads CSVEHHERTEAFF. The CDR3 DNA is TGCAGCGTTGAACACCACGAGCGGACTGAAGCTTTCTTT.

The gene calls are TRBV25-1 and TRBJ1-2, with TRBD1 identical over 7 bases. In germline, CDR1 is MGHDK, CDR2 SYGVNS. The CDR3 extends over 15 amino acids. The junction had 12 bases not matched to a gene; V was cut back by 3 bases and J by 8 bases. The CDR3 bases are TGTGCCAGCAGTGATTCTTTGGGGACAGACGAGGGCTACACCTTC. It translates to CASSDSLGTDEGYTF.

For this clone: This sample includes further DNA sequences coding for the same CDR3. The V gene is TRBV2, the J gene TRBJ1-5, with 9 bases that match TRBD1. Per the germline V gene, CDR1 is SNHLY and CDR2 is FYNNEI. The trim removed 8 bases at V and 1 base at J, leaving 3 bases unmatched. This CDR3 spans 14 amino acids. The CDR3 DNA reads TGTGCCAGCCGAGGGACAGGGAGCAATCAGCCCCAGCATTTT. As protein: CASRGTGSNQPQHF. The complete variable domain, with remaining parts taken from reference TRBV2 and TRBJ1-5, reads EPEVTQTPSHQVTQMGQEVILRCVPISNHLYFYWYRQILGQKVEFLVSFYNNEISEKSEIFDDQFSVERPDGSNFTLKIRSTKLEDSAMYFCASRGTGSNQPQHFGDGTRLSIL.

V is TRBV11-2 and J is TRBJ2-5; D perhaps matches TRBD2 (5 bases). The V end was cut by 0 bases, the J end by 2 bases, with 10 bases between. Germline loops: CDR1 SGHAT, CDR2 FQNNGV. CDR3 length equals 15 residues. The chain's CDR3 is CASSLDGRTQETQYF. The CDR3 DNA reads TGTGCCAGCAGCTTAGACGGCAGGACTCAAGAGACCCAGTACTTC.

The J gene is TRBJ1-3, the V gene TRBV23-1; perhaps TRBD1 as D (6 bases). TRBV23-1 is an ORF, and what it does is uncertain. The V gene lost 3 bases and the J gene lost 4 bases, with 19 bases spanning the gap. CDR3 size: 17 residues. The CDR3 DNA follows: TGCGCCAGCAGTCAGTTCCGGGGGGGCGCGAAAGGAAACACCATATATTTT. As protein: CASSQFRGGAKGNTIYF.

V gene TRBV19 combines with J gene TRBJ2-5, with D uncertain. V dropped 3 bases and J dropped 5 bases, with 10 bases sitting between them. The CDR3 extends over 13 amino acids. Per germline, CDR1 LNHDA and CDR2 SQIVND (reference sequence). The CDR3 sequence is CASSIVLGETQYF. The CDR3 DNA is TGTGCCAGTAGTATTGTATTGGGGGAGACCCAGTACTTC.

This clone has only one observation. CDR3 DNA: TGTGCCTGGAGTGTAGGCGGGATGAACACCGGGGAGCTGTTTTTT. The encoded protein is CAWSVGGMNTGELFF. This sequence joins TRBV30 and TRBJ2-2; perhaps TRBD2 as D (6 bases). This CDR3 comprises 15 residues. Trimming pared 0 bases from V and 1 base from J, leaving 9 bases between. Germline values: CDR1 GTSNPN, CDR2 SVGIG (reference sequence).

The chain links TRBV7-3 to TRBJ2-5, with D possibly TRBD2 on 6 matching bases. Germline V gene lookup returns CDR1 SGHTA and CDR2 FQGTGA. The CDR3 consists of 15 residues. V dropped 0 bases and J dropped 5 bases, with 13 bases sitting between them. The CDR3 sequence: CASSLTTSPGETQYF. The CDR3 DNA follows: TGTGCCAGCAGCTTAACGACTAGTCCCGGGGAGACCCAGTACTTC.

V usage is TRBV19 and J usage is TRBJ2-7; 8 positions match TRBD1. CDR3 length: 16 amino acids. With 6 bases clipped from V and 0 bases from J, the junction kept 10 bases outside the gene matches. Germline CDR1 LNHDA, CDR2 SQIVND (reference sequence). CDR3 protein: CASSSPGQASSYEQYF. Here the CDR3 DNA reads TGTGCCAGTAGCTCCCCGGGACAGGCGAGCTCCTACGAGCAGTACTTC.

This sequence joins TRBV29-1 and TRBJ1-1, with D maybe TRBD1 (5 bases). With 0 bases removed from V and 8 bases from J, the gap between germline ends came to 10 bases. In germline, CDR1 is SQVTM, CDR2 ANQGSEA. The length of the CDR3 is 12 residues. CDR3 sequence (DNA): TGCAGCGTTGAAGAGGGGCGCAGAGAAGCTTTCTTT. Protein: CSVEEGRREAFF.

The rearrangement joins TRBV29-1 to TRBJ1-1; 9 bases map to TRBD1. Germline values: CDR1 SQVTM, CDR2 ANQGSEA. Losses at the gene ends were 0 bases for V and 7 bases for J; bases not matched to a gene: 3. CDR3 size: 13 residues. DNA for the CDR3: TGCAGCGTTGAAGAACAGGGGGCCGGTGAAGCTTTCTTT. It yields the protein CSVEEQGAGEAFF. Variable domain in full (rest from reference TRBV29-1 and TRBJ1-1): SAVISQKPSRDICQRGTSLTIQCQVDSQVTMMFWYRQQPGQSLTLIATANQGSEATYESGFVIDKFPISRPNLTFSTLTVSNMSPEDSSIYLCSVEEQGAGEAFFGQGTRLTVV.